This TCR beta chain originates from a study of OX40 agonist ivuxolimab in advanced cancers. General study points: Among expanded peripheral T cells, antigen specificity went undetermined. People who partly responded at 0.1-3.0 mg/kg had some of the least clonal expansion seen.

A note on this clone: The antigen is not known.

The repertoire was sequenced with immunoSEQ multiplex PCR; TCRdb's copy has only in-frame clones and lacks some. Of 60,000 to 65,000 clones in the sample, roughly 85% were seen once. The V end was cut by 4 bases, the J end by 2 bases, with 16 bases between. The germline CDR1 and CDR2 sequences are GTSNPN and SVGIG (reference sequence). The CDR3 consists of 15 residues. The sequence came from an adult with an advanced solid tumor such as melanoma, head and neck, liver or kidney cancer. The rearrangement links TRBV30 to TRBJ2-3; weak D call: TRBD1 (6 bases). The source was CD4+ or CD8+ T cells sorted from blood, collected in a trial of the OX40 agonist ivuxolimab. The CDR3 here is CAWKPGQDPTDTQYF. Here the CDR3 DNA reads TGTGCCTGGAAACCGGGACAAGACCCCACAGATACGCAGTATTTT.